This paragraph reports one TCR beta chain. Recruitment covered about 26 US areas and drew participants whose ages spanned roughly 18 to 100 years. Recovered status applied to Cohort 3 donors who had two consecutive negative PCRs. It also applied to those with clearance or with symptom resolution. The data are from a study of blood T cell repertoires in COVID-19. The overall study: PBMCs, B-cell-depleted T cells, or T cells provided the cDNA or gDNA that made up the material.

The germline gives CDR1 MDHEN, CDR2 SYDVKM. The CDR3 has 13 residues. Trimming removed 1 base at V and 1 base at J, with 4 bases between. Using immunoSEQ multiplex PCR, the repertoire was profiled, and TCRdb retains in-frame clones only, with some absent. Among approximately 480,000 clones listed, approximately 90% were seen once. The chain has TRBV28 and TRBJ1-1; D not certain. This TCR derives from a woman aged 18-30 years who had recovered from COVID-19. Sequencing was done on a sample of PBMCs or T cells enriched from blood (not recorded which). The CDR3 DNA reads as TGTGCCAGCAGTTTATCTAAGAACACTGAAGCTTTCTTT. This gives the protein CASSLSKNTEAFF.